These 9 T cell receptor beta chains share one sample of origin, sequenced in a study of shared clonotypes between healthy human individuals. CD45RO-negative, CCR7-selected cells formed the naive CD8 fraction, which excluded terminally differentiated effector memory CD45RA+ cells. Using immunoSEQ multiplex PCR, the repertoire was profiled, and TCRdb retains in-frame clones only, with some absent. Seen here are about 1,900,000 clones, just under 95% observed once, and the top ten hold 1.2%. The specimen sequenced was naive CD8+ T cells sorted from blood. Receptor source: a man younger than 30 in good health.

The DNA for the CDR3 is TGTGCCAGCAGTACGGGGGGGGGCACAGATACGCAGTATTTT. Encoded protein: CASSTGGGTDTQYF. The rearrangement joins TRBV27 to TRBJ2-3, with 8 bases lining up with TRBD2. CDR1 is MNHEY, CDR2 SMNVEV, per germline (reference sequence). V lost 5 bases to trimming and J lost 1 base; unmatched junction nucleotides: 2. This CDR3 is 14 amino acids long.

The chain links TRBV6-1 to TRBJ2-1; 8 nucleotides agree with TRBD1. Per germline, CDR1 MNHNS and CDR2 SASEGT. This CDR3 has 14 amino acids. The V and J ends lost 5 bases and 8 bases, in that order; junction bases with no gene match: 8. For the CDR3, the DNA is TGTGCCAGCAGTCCGGGACAGGCAAGGGATGAGCAGTTCTTC. It translates to CASSPGQARDEQFF.

The chain joins TRBV13 to TRBJ1-2; D gene uncertain. Trimming removed 3 bases at V and 1 base at J, with 6 bases between. This CDR3 is built from 13 residues. The V gene's germline CDR1 is PRHDT and CDR2 FYEKMQ (reference sequence). This chain's CDR3 is CASSLSSNYGYTF. The CDR3 region has the DNA TGTGCCAGCAGCTTGTCCAGTAACTATGGCTACACCTTC.

V is TRBV27 and J is TRBJ1-1; D uncertain. Trimming pared 5 bases from V and 0 bases from J, leaving 10 bases between. Germline values: CDR1 MNHEY, CDR2 SMNVEV (reference sequence). The CDR3 length is 14 residues. The CDR3 region has the DNA TGTGCCAGCAGTCCGCAGCTCATGAACACTGAAGCTTTCTTT. Encoded protein: CASSPQLMNTEAFF.

For the CDR3, the DNA is TGTGCCAGCAGTACCCTGGCGGGAGGGGGCACAGATACGCAGTATTTT. Amino acids: CASSTLAGGGTDTQYF. The chain has TRBV27 and TRBJ2-3; the match to TRBD2 covers 9 bases. The trim removed 5 bases at V and 1 base at J, leaving 7 bases unmatched. Germline-derived CDR1 and CDR2 are MNHEY and SMNVEV (reference sequence). The CDR3 contains 16 residues.

V and J are TRBV29-1 and TRBJ2-1, with 8 bases aligning to TRBD2. Looked up from germline, CDR1 is SQVTM and CDR2 is ANQGSEA. Unmatched junction bases numbered 6, after V lost 7 bases and J lost 7 bases. This CDR3 is built from 12 residues. The CDR3 is CSAGIAGNEQFF. The CDR3, as DNA: TGCAGCGCTGGAATAGCGGGGAATGAGCAGTTCTTC.

The chain is built from TRBV19 and TRBJ2-2; D is undetermined. The CDR3 consists of 16 residues. The germline V and J ends were trimmed by 9 bases and 3 bases, with 20 bases remaining between them. Germline assignment: CDR1 LNHDA and CDR2 SQIVND (reference sequence). The CDR3 DNA reads as TGTGCCAGCTCACCCAGCGAGGTTTGGCACACCGGGGAGCTGTTTTTT. Amino acids: CASSPSEVWHTGELFF. Together with reference TRBV19 and TRBJ2-2, the CDR3 gives the full variable domain: DGGITQSPKYLFRKEGQNVTLSCEQNLNHDAMYWYRQDPGQGLRLIYYSQIVNDFQKGDIAEGYSVSREKKESFPLTVTSAQKNPTAFYLCASSPSEVWHTGELFFGEGSRLTVL.

This chain uses TRBV5-6 with TRBJ2-7; TRBD2 matches 13 bases. Losses at the gene ends were 3 bases for V and 3 bases for J; bases not matched to a gene: 6. The CDR3 loop spans 16 amino acids. CDR1 is SGHDT, CDR2 YYEEEE, per germline. The CDR3 coding sequence is TGTGCCAGCAGCTGGGGGACTAGCGGGATTGTCTACGAGCAGTACTTC. Residues: CASSWGTSGIVYEQYF.

This chain joins TRBV15 and TRBJ1-2; the D gene is possibly TRBD1 (5 bases). Germline-derived CDR1 and CDR2 are LNHNV and YYDKDF (reference sequence). The V end was cut by 3 bases, the J end by 0 bases, with 20 bases between. The CDR3 spans 18 residues. As DNA, the CDR3 is TGTGCCACCAGCAGGGGAAGTCGAGGCAGGGTAGCTAACTATGGCTACACCTTC. Translation gives CATSRGSRGRVANYGYTF.